This TCR beta chain derives from a study of T-cell reconstitution after alpha-beta-depleted transplantation in children. This clonotype has only a few counts. As it was prepared, the TCRbeta library received unique molecular identifiers. Via MiXCR, TCRdb re-called the PCR reads, giving one row per CDR3 protein. This table holds about 500,000 distinct CDR3 sequences, about 31% found once. The germline V gene has CDR1 SGHRS and CDR2 YFSETQ. The CDR3 extends over 16 amino acids. The V end lost 4 bases, the J end lost 0 bases, and 13 bases lay between the germline ends. The sequence came from a human donor who donated a stem cell graft to a child with aplastic anemia. This chain uses TRBV5-1 with TRBJ1-4, with D possibly being TRBD1 (6 bases). Specimen: PBMCs from the stem cell graft donor, collected from the stem cell graft. The CDR3 DNA follows: TGCGCCAGCAGCCCAGGACAGCAAGCAACTAATGAAAAACTGTTTTTT. Translation: CASSPGQQATNEKLFF.